Given below is one T cell receptor beta chain in context. As yet, its antigen is unknown. These data are taken from a study of CD4 T cells in relation to SARS-CoV-2 and coronaviruses. Study results and limitations: No crossreactivity against non-spike viral proteins was tested here.

Unexposed donor CD4+ T cells date from about 2011-2019, before the COVID-19 pandemic. CD4 enrichment then naive enrichment separated naive from memory CD4+ cells. Generated by immunoSEQ multiplex PCR, the TCRdb table keeps only in-frame clones and is missing some. The repertoire holds about 68,000 clones, with about 92% as singletons. Trimming shortened V by 5 bases and J by 9 bases, and 19 bases separated the two germline ends. This CDR3 contains 15 residues. CDR1 is MNHEY and CDR2 is SVGEGT in the germline V gene. The sequence was collected from a human donor in good health. The chain employs TRBV6-2 or TRBV6-3 and TRBJ2-2, with D perhaps TRBD1 or TRBD2 (5 bases each). Sequencing was carried out using naive CD4+ T cells from PBMCs. Subset meaning: naive CD4+ T cells isolated by negative enrichment. The CDR3 DNA reads TGTGCCAGCAGTCACGGGGACCGCCTGGACCGGGAGCTGTTTTTT. Translating it yields CASSHGDRLDRELFF.